This T cell receptor (beta chain) was retrieved from a study of T cell changes during pregnancy in multiple sclerosis. CDR1 is MGHRA, CDR2 YSYEKL, per germline. This CDR3 spans 15 amino acids. V was pared by 3 bases and J by 8 bases, with 19 bases between. The protocol was immunoSEQ multiplex PCR, while the TCRdb copy is restricted to in-frame clones and leaves out a portion. Of some 55,000 clones listed, 75% to 95% are singletons. The chain has TRBV4-1 and TRBJ1-2; possibly TRBD1 for D (6 bases). Sequenced here: peripheral blood, sampled after pregnancy. The sequence came from a female donor in good health, enrolled as a control in a pregnancy study. The CDR3 loop reads CASSQDGNRGTGYTF. CDR3 DNA: TGCGCCAGCAGCCAGGATGGAAATAGGGGGACCGGCTACACCTTC.